The TCR beta chain under discussion was sequenced for a study of T cells in Graves' hyperthyroidism and ophthalmopathy. Whole-study results and caveats: Most expanded thyroid clonotypes above 0.001 recurred in blood.

Trimming shortened V by 4 bases and J by 2 bases, and 21 bases separated the two germline ends. The CDR3 sequence is 16 residues long. Germline assignment: CDR1 DFQATT and CDR2 SNEGSKA (reference sequence). Graves' hyperthyroidism showing no ophthalmopathy progression within 18 months was considered stable. The hyperthyroidism was newly diagnosed and had lasted under 2 months; the patients were aged 18 to 65. Thyroid ultrasound and orbital computed tomography, with clinical symptoms and serum thyroxine and TRAb, informed diagnoses. In its sample, this clonotype was seen a few times. What it binds is unknown. Amplified TCR beta CDR3 regions came from RNA transcripts. During a first-round RT-PCR of the TCR CDR3, the HTBI primer set was used. MiXCR, applied by TCRdb to the multiplex PCR reads, yields one record per CDR3 protein. This repertoire shows 300,000 to 450,000 distinct CDR3 sequences, around a quarter found once; its top ten account for 73%.

The chain recombines TRBV20-1 with TRBJ2-7; maybe TRBD1 (6 bases). Sequencing used blood. This TCR was recovered from a man aged 50 or older with Graves' hyperthyroidism. The CDR3 loop is CSATTPMSGQTYEQYF. DNA of the CDR3: TGCAGTGCTACAACACCTATGTCGGGACAAACCTACGAGCAGTACTTC.